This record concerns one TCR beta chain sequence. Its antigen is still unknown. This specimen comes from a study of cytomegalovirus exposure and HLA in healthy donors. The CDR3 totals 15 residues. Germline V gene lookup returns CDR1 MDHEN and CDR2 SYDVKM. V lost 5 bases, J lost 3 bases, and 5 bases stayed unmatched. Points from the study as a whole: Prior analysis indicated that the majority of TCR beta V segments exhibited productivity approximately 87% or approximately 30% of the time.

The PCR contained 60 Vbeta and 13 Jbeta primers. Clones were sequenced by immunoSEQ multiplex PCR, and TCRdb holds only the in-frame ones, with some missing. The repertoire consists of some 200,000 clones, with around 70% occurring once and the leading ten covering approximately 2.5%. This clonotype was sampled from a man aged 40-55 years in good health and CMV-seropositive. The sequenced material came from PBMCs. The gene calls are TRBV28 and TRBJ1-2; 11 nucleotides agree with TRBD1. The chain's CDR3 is CASSVGTGGYYGYTF. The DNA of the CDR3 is TGTGCCAGCAGTGTCGGGACAGGGGGTTACTATGGCTACACCTTC.